These 32 T cell receptor beta chains originate from one sample sequenced in a study of CD8 T cells in ankylosing spondylitis. Study findings and constraints: A TCR beta motif made of eight highly homologous variants seemed typical of ankylosing spondylitis blood.

Antigen specificity for these receptors is unknown. TCRdb redid the calling of the 5' RACE reads with MiXCR, one entry per CDR3 protein. The table lists roughly 670,000 distinct CDR3 sequences, around 17% of them singletons. The sample comprised blood, either unsorted or a sorted T cell fraction (not recorded which). The receptor source for this set is a male donor with ankylosing spondylitis.

The chain links TRBV5-1 to TRBJ2-7; 8 nucleotides match TRBD2. This CDR3 is 17 amino acids long. Per germline, CDR1 SGHRS and CDR2 YFSETQ. Losses at the gene ends were 2 bases for V and 0 bases for J; bases not matched to a gene: 10. The CDR3 region is CASSLGHIAGFSYEQYF. CDR3 nucleotides: TGCGCCAGCAGCTTAGGCCATATAGCGGGGTTCTCCTACGAGCAGTACTTC.

This clonotype was counted only a few times. V gene TRBV29-1 combines with J gene TRBJ2-7; 11 nucleotides align to TRBD1. Trimming at V came to 7 bases and at J to 2 bases, leaving 7 bases not matched to a gene. Per germline, CDR1 SQVTM and CDR2 ANQGSEA. The CDR3 has 14 amino acids. Here the CDR3 reads CSADRDRGAYEQYF. The CDR3 DNA reads as TGCAGCGCTGACCGGGACAGGGGGGCCTACGAGCAGTACTTC.

The chain recombines TRBV7-2 with TRBJ2-3; 9 nucleotides agree with TRBD1. CDR3 length equals 17 residues. The V and J ends lost 5 bases and 2 bases, in that order; junction bases with no gene match: 11. Germline CDR1 and CDR2: SGHTA and FQGNSA. CDR3 bases: TGTGCCAGCAGCCCCCGACAGGGGGGCCGATACACAGATACGCAGTATTTT. Translating gives CASSPRQGGRYTDTQYF.

This clonotype was counted a few times. The J gene is TRBJ2-1, the V gene TRBV5-1, with a weak D call TRBD2 (6 bases). Germline assignment: CDR1 SGHRS and CDR2 YFSETQ. The CDR3 contains 15 residues. V gave up 5 bases and J gave up 3 bases, with 15 bases separating them. The CDR3, as DNA: TGCGCCAGCAGTCAAGGGACTTCAATCTACAATGAGCAGTTCTTC. It translates to CASSQGTSIYNEQFF.

As to this clonotype: One end of the junction does not line up with germline, which may come from a read error. The CDR3 here is CASTLVRNPYEQYF. The CDR3 nucleotides read TGTGCCAGCACCTTGGTGCGGAATCCCTACGAGCAGTACTTC. The chain employs TRBV5-6 and TRBJ2-7, with D unresolved. CDR3 length: 14 residues. The germline CDR1 and CDR2 sequences are SGHDT and YYEEEE.

This clonotype has only a few counts. The chain uses TRBV12-3 or TRBV12-4 and TRBJ2-3; possible D gene TRBD2, 6 bases. Trimming cost V 2 bases and J 8 bases, with 20 bases left between them. This CDR3 comprises 16 residues. CDR3 loop: CASSLFAGSRLGTQYF. In nucleotides, the CDR3 is TGTGCCAGCAGTTTATTCGCGGGGAGCCGTTTGGGTACGCAGTATTTT.

This clonotype was counted a few times. The chain joins TRBV12-3 or TRBV12-4 to TRBJ2-7, with TRBD2 as a possible D gene (5 bases). The CDR3 extends over 14 amino acids. The ends were cut back, 1 base at V and 5 bases at J, with 12 bases in the middle. The CDR3 bases are TGTGCCAGCAGTTTAGACGCGAGCGGTCACGAGCAGTACTTC. Translated, it gives CASSLDASGHEQYF.

This clonotype was seen a handful of times. V gene TRBV29-1 combines with J gene TRBJ2-7, with D possibly matching TRBD1 (6 bases). The CDR3 is 14 residues long. Germline CDR1 is SQVTM and CDR2 is ANQGSEA. V dropped 7 bases and J dropped 6 bases, with 22 bases sitting between them. The CDR3 loop reads CSATRDTSLSEQYF. In DNA form, the CDR3 reads TGCAGCGCGACTCGGGACACTTCTTTAAGCGAGCAGTACTTC.

The gene calls are TRBV28 and TRBJ2-5, with D perhaps TRBD2 (5 bases). The CDR3 has 19 residues. Germline V lookup: CDR1 MDHEN, CDR2 SYDVKM. The V gene lost 10 bases and the J gene lost 1 base, with 31 bases spanning the gap. This chain's CDR3 is CATSLKSGAGNFAQETQYF. The DNA of the CDR3 is TGTGCCACCTCCCTAAAGTCCGGCGCCGGGAACTTTGCCCAAGAGACCCAGTACTTC. The complete variable domain, with remaining parts taken from reference TRBV28 and TRBJ2-5, reads DVKVTQSSRYLVKRTGEKVFLECVQDMDHENMFWYRQDPGLGLRLIYFSYDVKMKEKGDIPEGYSVSREKKERFSLILESASTNQTSMYLCATSLKSGAGNFAQETQYFGPGTRLLVL.

This clonotype was found a few times. V is TRBV28 and J is TRBJ1-3; no firm D call. Per the germline V gene, CDR1 is MDHEN and CDR2 is SYDVKM. This CDR3 is built from 16 residues. The V gene lost 4 bases and the J gene lost 0 bases, with 13 bases spanning the gap. The CDR3 bases are TGTGCCAGCAGTTCCCCCTCACTGGACTCTGGAAACACCATATATTTT. Residues: CASSSPSLDSGNTIYF.

The sample holds a few counts of this clonotype. The chain couples TRBV5-1 to TRBJ2-3; the match to TRBD1 covers 9 bases. This CDR3 spans 16 amino acids. CDR1 SGHRS and CDR2 YFSETQ come from the germline V gene. V gave up 0 bases and J gave up 4 bases; unmatched junction bases: 6. CDR3 nucleotides: TGCGCCAGCAGCTTGGATGGGGGACAGGGAGCAGATACGCAGTATTTT. Translation: CASSLDGGQGADTQYF.

The chain carries TRBV7-2 and TRBJ2-3, with TRBD2 identical over 8 bases. Germline CDR1 reads SGHTA; CDR2 reads FQGNSA. V lost 6 bases to trimming and J lost 1 base; unmatched junction nucleotides: 6. The CDR3 totals 15 residues. CDR3 DNA sequence: TGTGCCAGCAGATTACGGGGGGGCGGCACAGATACGCAGTATTTT. Amino acid sequence: CASRLRGGGTDTQYF.

This clonotype has just a few counts. The V and J genes are TRBV6-1 and TRBJ2-2, with a weak D call TRBD1 (6 bases). There are 16 residues in the CDR3. Germline assignment: CDR1 MNHNS and CDR2 SASEGT. V lost 6 bases and J 5 bases, leaving 19 bases between the germline ends. The CDR3 nucleotides read TGTGCCAGCAGGGACAGAGGAACCACAATAACCGGGGAGCTGTTTTTT. Amino acids: CASRDRGTTITGELFF.

This clonotype was observed at least ten times. The chain couples TRBV29-1 to TRBJ2-7; no clear D gene. Per germline, CDR1 SQVTM and CDR2 ANQGSEA. The CDR3 extends over 11 amino acids. V was trimmed by 6 bases and J by 1 base, leaving 7 bases between them. In DNA form, the CDR3 reads TGCAGCGTGGGTCATTCCTACGAGCAGTACTTC. Translation: CSVGHSYEQYF.

In its sample, this clonotype was seen a few times. The chain has TRBV5-1 and TRBJ2-5; D not resolved. Trimming stripped 0 bases from V and 2 bases from J, with 14 bases between. The germline V gene encodes CDR1 SGHRS and CDR2 YFSETQ. The CDR3 sequence is 16 residues long. In DNA form, the CDR3 reads TGCGCCAGCAGCTTGGCCGGGCACGGGCTACAAGAGACCCAGTACTTC. Residues: CASSLAGHGLQETQYF.

This clonotype turned up a few times. DNA of the CDR3: TGTGCCAGCGCGACTAGCACAGATACGCAGTATTTT. Translating gives CASATSTDTQYF. The chain recombines TRBV7-9 with TRBJ2-3; no reliable D call. Germline-derived CDR1 and CDR2 are SEHNR and FQNEAQ (reference sequence). The CDR3 is 12 amino acids. Trimming shortened V by 8 bases and J by 0 bases, and 6 bases separated the two germline ends.

This clonotype was seen a handful of times. The CDR3 reads CASSLRTGSSYEQYF. The CDR3 nucleotides read TGTGCCAGCAGCTTGCGGACAGGCAGCTCCTACGAGCAGTACTTC. The chain joins TRBV7-9 to TRBJ2-7; 7 nucleotides align to TRBD1. CDR1 is SEHNR, CDR2 FQNEAQ, per germline (reference sequence). V shed 3 bases and J 0 bases; nucleotides not matched to a gene: 5. CDR3 length: 15 amino acids.

This chain joins TRBV28 and TRBJ2-1; 8 bases map to TRBD1. The CDR3 contains 15 residues. Losses at the gene ends were 6 bases for V and 4 bases for J; bases not matched to a gene: 8. Per germline, CDR1 MDHEN and CDR2 SYDVKM. In DNA, the CDR3 is TGTGCCAGCAGGCCCCCAGGACAGGGATACAATGAGCAGTTCTTC. Protein: CASRPPGQGYNEQFF.

This clonotype was counted between two and nine times. The chain links TRBV12-3 or TRBV12-4 to TRBJ2-7; 9 nucleotides line up with TRBD2. J was trimmed by 4 bases and V by 8 bases; bases with no gene match: 12. The CDR3 spans 15 residues. The DNA of the CDR3 is TGTGCCAGCGCATGGCCGCGGGGGGGCCTTTACGAGCAGTACTTC. Its translation: CASAWPRGGLYEQYF.

This clonotype was seen a few times. This rearrangement joins TRBV4-2 to TRBJ1-1, with D unclear. This CDR3 is 14 amino acids long. Between the trimmed V and J ends, which lost 1 base and 0 bases, there was a span of 6 bases. In germline, CDR1 is LGHNA, CDR2 YNFKEQ. The CDR3 nucleotides read TGTGCCAGCAGCCAAGTTGGGGTGAACACTGAAGCTTTCTTT. Protein sequence: CASSQVGVNTEAFF.

In its sample, this clonotype was seen a few times. The rearrangement uses TRBV7-2 and TRBJ2-2; D not certain. In germline, CDR1 is SGHTA, CDR2 FQGNSA. Trimming took off 7 bases at V and 4 bases at J, with 7 bases between the two ends. The CDR3 sequence is 12 residues long. CDR3 loop: CASNFPTGELFF. In DNA form, the CDR3 reads TGTGCCAGCAACTTCCCCACCGGGGAGCTGTTTTTT.

This chain joins TRBV20-1 and TRBJ1-2, with 9 positions matching TRBD1. J gave up 3 bases and V 4 bases, and 15 bases lay outside the gene matches. This CDR3 has 17 residues. Germline V lookup: CDR1 DFQATT, CDR2 SNEGSKA (reference sequence). The CDR3 loop is CSATSPGQGSLDYGYTF. In nucleotides, the CDR3 is TGCAGTGCTACCTCCCCGGGACAGGGAAGTTTAGACTATGGCTACACCTTC.

The V call is TRBV3-1, the J call TRBJ2-6, with D maybe TRBD1 (6 bases). The CDR3 is 15 amino acids. Germline lookup yields CDR1 LGHDT and CDR2 YNNKEL (reference sequence). Trimming shortened V by 1 base and J by 3 bases, and 7 bases separated the two germline ends. The CDR3 loop is CASSQARGGANVLTF. CDR3 nucleotide sequence: TGTGCCAGCAGCCAAGCCAGGGGTGGGGCCAACGTCCTGACTTTC.

V usage is TRBV9 and J usage is TRBJ2-1; 10 bases align to TRBD2. The CDR3 contains 15 residues. The junction had 7 bases not matched to a gene; V was cut back by 4 bases and J by 6 bases. In germline, CDR1 is SGDLS, CDR2 YYNGEE. The CDR3 DNA is TGTGCCAGCAGCCCGGGACTAGCGAGGACCAATGAGCAGTTCTTC. Translating it yields CASSPGLARTNEQFF.

This sequence joins TRBV27 and TRBJ2-1; 8 positions match TRBD2. The junction had 5 bases not matched to a gene; V was cut back by 6 bases and J by 7 bases. Germline V lookup: CDR1 MNHEY, CDR2 SMNVEV (reference sequence). The CDR3 sequence is 13 residues long. CDR3 bases: TGTGCCAGCAGGCCCGGGACTAGGAATGAGCAGTTCTTC. This codes for CASRPGTRNEQFF.

The V gene is TRBV3-1, the J gene TRBJ2-3; D is possibly TRBD1 or TRBD2 (5 bases each). Trimming left V 0 bases short and J 5 bases short, with 12 bases between. Germline V gives CDR1 LGHDT, CDR2 YNNKEL (reference sequence). The CDR3 is made up of 15 amino acids. For the CDR3, the DNA is TGTGCCAGCAGCCAAGAGGGACCGGCAGTAGATACGCAGTATTTT. This codes for CASSQEGPAVDTQYF.

The chain combines TRBV5-6 with TRBJ1-2; D ambiguous. Trimming took 4 bases from V and 1 from J, leaving 14 bases between them. The CDR3 consists of 15 residues. Germline lookup yields CDR1 SGHDT and CDR2 YYEEEE. DNA for the CDR3: TGTGCCAGCAGCCGCTCAGACCACTATAACTATGGCTACACCTTC. It translates to CASSRSDHYNYGYTF.

This clonotype turned up a few times. The V and J genes are TRBV2 and TRBJ1-5; D not certain. The V and J ends lost 5 bases and 3 bases respectively, with 11 bases between them. Germline CDR1 and CDR2: SNHLY and FYNNEI. The CDR3 totals 14 residues. Written as DNA, the CDR3 is TGTGCCAGCAGTCAAGACACGGTCAATCAGCCCCAGCATTTT. This sequence encodes CASSQDTVNQPQHF.

The chain recombines TRBV9 with TRBJ2-1; 9 bases line up with TRBD2. CDR3 length equals 15 residues. V lost 2 bases and J lost 4; bases outside the gene matches: 4. Germline CDR1 and CDR2: SGDLS and YYNGEE. The CDR3 sequence: CASSVRLAGYNEQFF. The CDR3 region has the DNA TGTGCCAGCAGCGTCCGGCTAGCGGGATACAATGAGCAGTTCTTC.

CDR3 in amino acids: CASSQQGLSGNTIYF. Written as DNA, the CDR3 is TGTGCCAGCAGCCAACAGGGCCTCTCTGGAAACACCATATATTTT. This sequence joins TRBV12-3 or TRBV12-4 and TRBJ1-3; perhaps TRBD1 as D (6 bases). With 6 bases removed from V and 0 bases from J, the gap between germline ends came to 12 bases. CDR3 length: 15 amino acids.

The rearrangement uses TRBV7-3 and TRBJ1-1; a possible D gene is TRBD1 (6 bases). Trimming left V 5 bases short and J 4 bases short, with 20 bases between. The CDR3 is 16 amino acids. The germline V gene has CDR1 SGHTA and CDR2 FQGTGA. The CDR3 nucleotides are TGTGCCAGCAGCGCAAAAAACATGGGGACAAGCACTGAAGCTTTCTTT. Its protein is CASSAKNMGTSTEAFF.

This clonotype was found a few times. This chain links TRBV7-9 with TRBJ2-2, with 7 bases aligning to TRBD1. Unmatched junction bases numbered 8, after V lost 5 bases and J lost 2 bases. This CDR3 contains 16 residues. Germline V gene lookup returns CDR1 SEHNR and CDR2 FQNEAQ (reference sequence). This CDR3 reads CASSPGTDGNTGELFF. The CDR3 bases are TGTGCCAGCAGCCCCGGGACAGATGGAAACACCGGGGAGCTGTTTTTT.